The sequence of this T cell receptor (beta chain) was determined in a study of cytomegalovirus exposure and HLA in healthy donors. Turning to the study itself: Across some 400 genotyped donors, about 80% landed in the Caucasian-associated ancestry cluster.

The V gene's germline CDR1 is ENHRY and CDR2 SYGVKD. This CDR3 region has 16 residues. V gave up 0 bases and J gave up 1 base, with 9 bases separating them. PCR was performed using 60 Vbeta and 13 Jbeta primers. Generated by immunoSEQ multiplex PCR, the TCRdb table keeps only in-frame clones and is missing some. The sample carries roughly 170,000 clones, 80% recorded once. The rearrangement joins TRBV10-3 to TRBJ2-2; the D gene is possibly TRBD1 (6 bases). The specimen sequenced was PBMCs. This clonotype originated in a woman between 45 and 60 years old in good health and CMV-seropositive. The CDR3 region is CAISESGTKNTGELFF. For the CDR3, the DNA is TGTGCCATCAGTGAGTCGGGGACAAAGAACACCGGGGAGCTGTTTTTT.